This TCR beta chain was observed in a study of blood T cell repertoires in COVID-19. Method: immunoSEQ multiplex PCR; TCRdb's copy keeps in-frame clones and lacks some. The table lists 250,000 to 350,000 clones, about 88% of them singletons, with more than 1.4% in the top ten. There are 16 residues in the CDR3. Trimming cost V 3 bases and J 3 bases, with 17 bases left between them. In germline, CDR1 is MNHEY, CDR2 SMNVEV (reference sequence). This receptor was taken from a human donor with COVID-19, enrolled during active disease. The donor label of this sample is uncertain. The sequenced sample consisted of peripheral blood. The chain employs TRBV27 and TRBJ1-1; D not certain. The CDR3 DNA follows: TGTGCCAGCAGTTTTGCTCGCCCCGGGATGGACACTGAAGCTTTCTTT. It yields the protein CASSFARPGMDTEAFF.